This entry is about one T cell receptor (beta chain). Other DNA sequences in the sample encode the same CDR3. These data come from a study of memory CD4+ T cells and cytomegalovirus serostatus. Single viable CD3+CD4+CD8-CD45RO+ cells were sorted as the memory CD4+ T cells. Produced via immunoSEQ multiplex PCR; TCRdb's table is partial and in-frame only. The repertoire has 60,000 to 70,000 clones, 76% of them found once; the top ten carry about 4.3%. This CDR3 spans 13 amino acids. Germline CDR1 and CDR2: SGHNT and YYREEE (reference sequence). Trimming removed 0 bases from V and 6 bases from J; junction bases left unmatched: 2.

The TCR originated in an adult in good health and CMV-seropositive. The rearrangement uses TRBV5-4 and TRBJ1-2, with 7 positions matching TRBD1. The material sequenced was memory CD4+ T cells from blood. This CDR3 reads CASSLDRGNGYTF. The CDR3 region has the DNA TGTGCCAGCAGCTTGGACAGGGGCAATGGCTACACCTTC.